This T cell receptor (beta chain) was identified during a study of OX40 agonist ivuxolimab in advanced cancers. Note on this clone: Its antigen is unknown.

Germline CDR1 reads MDHEN; CDR2 reads SYDVKM. The junction had 9 bases not matched to a gene; V was cut back by 5 bases and J by 8 bases. The CDR3 consists of 14 residues. Findings of the study overall: The study observed clonal expansion of CD4+ and CD8+ blood T cells by week 6 at 0.1 to 3.0 mg/kg.

TCRdb's table, derived via immunoSEQ multiplex PCR, lists solely in-frame clones and lacks some. Among roughly 140,000 clones listed, roughly 94% were seen once. This sample comprised CD4+ or CD8+ T cells sorted from blood, obtained in a trial of the OX40 agonist ivuxolimab. The V gene is TRBV28, the J gene TRBJ1-2, with 9 bases aligning to TRBD1. The clonotype was recovered from an adult with an advanced solid tumor such as melanoma, head and neck, liver or kidney cancer. The CDR3 bases are TGTGCCAGCAGTACATCACAGGGGGCAGGGGGCTACACCTTC. Its translation is CASSTSQGAGGYTF.